The 20 T cell receptor beta chains listed next were all sequenced from one sample in a study of beta chain features in type 1 diabetes (dated by TCRdb to between 2017 and 2018). To prepare the library, the immunoSEQ multiplex PCR assay was applied. The entire isolated RNA was reverse transcribed using the High Capacity cDNA Reverse Transcription Kit, and thus expressed TCRB transcripts were sequenced. The table comes from immuneACCESS by way of TCRdb, which keeps in-frame sequences with V and J called. Part of the clones is missing from these tables; in studies checked, under half for an unresolved V gene and the rest for unknown reasons. This sample holds fewer than 400,000 clones; 8% were observed only once. 0.44% of the sample goes to the ten largest clones. Sequencing was performed on central memory CD4+ T cells from blood. The receptors derive from a woman under 30 in good health.

With respect to this clone: One junction end disagrees with the germline gene, perhaps due to a read error. The chain has TRBV7-9 and TRBJ1-2; possibly TRBD1 for D (6 bases). The CDR3 consists of 12 residues. CDR1 and CDR2 (germline): SEHNR, FQNEAQ (reference sequence). The chain's CDR3 is CASRRDRIESQF. The CDR3 nucleotides read TGTGCCAGCCGACGCGACAGGATTGAGAGCCAATTC.

The sample holds a few counts of this clone. The chain links TRBV5-4 to TRBJ2-7; either TRBD1 or TRBD2 may supply D (5 bases each). Trimming took 1 base from V and 6 from J, leaving 14 bases between them. The CDR3 has 14 residues. Germline assignment: CDR1 SGHNT and CDR2 YYREEE (reference sequence). The chain's CDR3 is CASSLNFEGIEQYF. CDR3 in DNA: TGTGCCAGCAGCTTGAACTTTGAGGGGATCGAGCAGTACTTC. The whole variable domain, filled in from reference TRBV5-4 and TRBJ2-7, reads ETGVTQSPTHLIKTRGQQVTLRCSSQSGHNTVSWYQQALGQGPQFIFQYYREEENGRGNFPPRFSGLQFPNYSSELNVNALELDDSALYLCASSLNFEGIEQYFGPGTRLTVT.

This clone was seen many times. This chain uses TRBV11-2 with TRBJ2-3, with 8 bases lining up with TRBD1. With 5 bases clipped from V and 4 bases from J, the junction kept 8 bases outside the gene matches. This CDR3 region has 15 residues. CDR1 SGHAT and CDR2 FQNNGV come from the germline V gene. DNA for the CDR3: TGTGCCAGCAGCACGCAGGGGGCTCGGGCAGATACGCAGTATTTT. As protein: CASSTQGARADTQYF.

The genes are TRBV7-3 and TRBJ2-1, with 12 bases lining up with TRBD2. Losses at the gene ends were 1 base for V and 10 bases for J; bases not matched to a gene: 8. Per germline, CDR1 SGHTA and CDR2 FQGTGA. The CDR3 is made up of 16 amino acids. DNA of the CDR3: TGTGCCAGCAGCTTAAGTACTAGCGGGAGGAAGGGGGAGCAGTTCTTC. It specifies CASSLSTSGRKGEQFF.

At least ten counts were recorded for this clone. This chain links TRBV27 with TRBJ2-3, with unresolved D. CDR1 is MNHEY, CDR2 SMNVEV, per germline (reference sequence). Trimming took off 6 bases at V and 6 bases at J, with 13 bases between the two ends. The CDR3 consists of 13 residues. In DNA, the CDR3 is TGTGCCAGCAGAAATGATCGGGCGGATACGCAGTATTTT. Residues: CASRNDRADTQYF.

This clone was found a few times. This chain connects TRBV6-5 to TRBJ2-1; 9 positions agree with TRBD2. CDR1 is MNHEY, CDR2 SVGAGI, per germline. V was clipped by 1 base and J by 15 bases; unmatched bases: 7. The CDR3 extends over 13 amino acids. CDR3 region: CASSYLTGTSWFF. CDR3 nucleotides: TGTGCCAGCAGTTACTTGACCGGGACTAGCTGGTTCTTC.

The CDR3, as DNA: TGTGCCAGCAGCAGCCTAGCGGGAAAACAGTTCTTC. Encoded protein: CASSSLAGKQFF. The chain is built from TRBV2 and TRBJ2-1; 9 bases fit TRBD2. The trim removed 6 bases at V and 13 bases at J, leaving 7 bases unmatched. Germline V lookup: CDR1 SNHLY, CDR2 FYNNEI. This CDR3 contains 12 residues.

This clone was seen more than once but under ten times. The CDR3 region has the DNA TGTGCCAGCAGCTGGGGGTCTAGCGGCTACGAGCAGTACTTC. The encoded protein is CASSWGSSGYEQYF. V gene TRBV11-2 combines with J gene TRBJ2-7; 7 bases match TRBD2. The CDR3 runs 14 residues. V shed 4 bases, J shed 3 bases, and the junction held 6 bases outside the gene matches. CDR1 is SGHAT and CDR2 is FQNNGV in the germline V gene.

This clone was picked up a small number of times. Here the CDR3 reads CASSRSGRPPTQYF. As DNA, the CDR3 is TGTGCCAGCAGCCGCAGCGGGAGGCCCCCTACGCAGTATTTT. The J gene is TRBJ2-3, the V gene TRBV21-1; the listed D gene, TRBD2, was not tested against the DNA. TRBV21-1 is a pseudogene. This CDR3 has 14 residues.

This clone was recorded a few times. The gene calls are TRBV27 and TRBJ2-1; 7 positions agree with TRBD2. Per the germline V gene, CDR1 is MNHEY and CDR2 is SMNVEV (reference sequence). This CDR3 has 13 amino acids. V was clipped by 9 bases and J by 7 bases; unmatched bases: 9. Written as DNA, the CDR3 is TGTGCCAGTGAGGGGACTAACTCGAATGAGCAGTTCTTC. As protein: CASEGTNSNEQFF.

The chain employs TRBV7-3 and TRBJ2-6; D perhaps matches TRBD1 (6 bases). Trimming cost V 2 bases and J 1 base, with 9 bases left between them. From germline, CDR1 is SGHTA and CDR2 FQGTGA. This CDR3 has 16 amino acids. The CDR3 here is CASSLDRSSGANVLTF. In DNA, the CDR3 is TGTGCCAGCAGCTTAGACAGGTCGTCTGGGGCCAACGTCCTGACTTTC.

This clone appeared a few times. This rearrangement joins TRBV4-2 to TRBJ2-5; no firm D call. Germline V lookup: CDR1 LGHNA, CDR2 YNFKEQ. Trimming removed 0 bases from V and 4 bases from J, with 9 bases in between. The CDR3 contains 14 residues. The CDR3 loop reads CASSQDRSVETQYF. CDR3 sequence (DNA): TGTGCCAGCAGCCAAGATCGTTCTGTAGAGACCCAGTACTTC.

The chain couples TRBV2 to TRBJ2-5; tentative D call: TRBD2 (6 bases). CDR3 length: 13 residues. The V and J ends lost 7 bases and 1 base respectively, with 10 bases between them. CDR1 is SNHLY and CDR2 is FYNNEI in the germline V gene. CDR3 protein: CASMGLFQETQYF. The CDR3 coding sequence is TGTGCCAGCATGGGACTTTTCCAAGAGACCCAGTACTTC.

This chain's CDR3 is CASSIDGGYNEKLFF. CDR3 in DNA: TGTGCCAGCAGCATAGACGGCGGGTATAATGAAAAACTGTTTTTT. The chain joins TRBV7-9 to TRBJ1-4; D not resolved. The CDR3 has 15 amino acids. The germline V gene has CDR1 SEHNR and CDR2 FQNEAQ (reference sequence). Trimming took off 5 bases at V and 4 bases at J, with 14 bases between the two ends.

The chain uses TRBV13 and TRBJ1-1; D not resolved. The CDR3 is made up of 15 amino acids. V lost 2 bases, J lost 0 bases, and 10 bases lay in between. Germline CDR1 PRHDT, CDR2 FYEKMQ (reference sequence). The CDR3: CASSLIALMNTEAFF. The CDR3 region has the DNA TGTGCCAGCAGCTTAATAGCACTCATGAACACTGAAGCTTTCTTT.

This clone showed up just a few times. The chain employs TRBV28 and TRBJ2-7; 7 positions agree with TRBD2. This CDR3 comprises 13 residues. Per the germline V gene, CDR1 is MDHEN and CDR2 is SYDVKM. V lost 9 bases and J lost 2; bases outside the gene matches: 7. CDR3 sequence (DNA): TGTGCCAGTCTAGCGGCCAGGCCCTACGAGCAGTACTTC. It encodes CASLAARPYEQYF.

This clone was found many times. The genes are TRBV4-2 and TRBJ2-7; 7 nucleotides agree with TRBD2. CDR1 and CDR2 from the germline V gene are LGHNA and YNFKEQ. The CDR3 contains 15 residues. Trimming took 4 bases from V and 5 from J; bases not matched to a gene: 11. CDR3 sequence reads: CASSRPGGGSNEQYF. Written as DNA, the CDR3 is TGTGCCAGCAGCCGGCCGGGTGGCGGGAGTAACGAGCAGTACTTC.

This clone showed up many times. The chain joins TRBV28 to TRBJ1-4; D ambiguous. This CDR3 is 12 amino acids long. The ends were cut back, 5 bases at V and 7 bases at J, with 8 bases in the middle. Germline V gene lookup returns CDR1 MDHEN and CDR2 SYDVKM. CDR3 amino acids: CASSAGSEKLFF. Written as DNA, the CDR3 is TGTGCCAGCAGTGCCGGTAGTGAAAAACTGTTTTTT.

The chain combines TRBV19 with TRBJ1-2; D remains unclear. Trimming pared 6 bases from V and 6 bases from J, leaving 14 bases between. The CDR3 runs to 13 residues. Germline-derived CDR1 and CDR2 are LNHDA and SQIVND (reference sequence). This chain's CDR3 is CASRMAGRNGYTF. CDR3 DNA sequence: TGTGCCAGTAGAATGGCCGGTCGAAATGGCTACACCTTC.

This clone was recorded many times. Within the sample, other DNA sequences also encode this same CDR3. The chain employs TRBV28 and TRBJ2-3; D gene ambiguous. Looked up from germline, CDR1 is MDHEN and CDR2 is SYDVKM. The CDR3 contains 12 residues. Trimming cost V 2 bases and J 6 bases, with 6 bases left between them. The CDR3 protein is CASSLTQDTQYF. The CDR3 DNA reads TGTGCCAGCAGTTTAACCCAGGATACGCAGTATTTT.